The clone carrying this T cell receptor beta chain was detected a few times. Its antigen remains unidentified. Individual cDNA molecules received unique molecular identifiers during library preparation. One entry per CDR3 protein results from TCRdb running MiXCR on the 5' RACE reads. Of some 98,000 distinct CDR3 sequences detected, 16% appear once; the ten largest clones hold around 1.3%. The entry originates in a study of early T cells in non-severe SARS-CoV-2 infection. Notes on the study in general: VDJdb matching, biased toward anti-spike CD8 responses, missed private and CD4 specificities.

The CDR3 is made up of 12 amino acids. With 4 bases clipped from V and 7 bases from J, the junction kept 1 base outside the gene matches. Germline CDR1 reads SGHAT; CDR2 reads FQNNGV. Sequenced material: whole blood. The rearrangement uses TRBV11-2 and TRBJ2-1, with 7 nucleotides matching TRBD2. The clonotype originates from an adult who was a healthcare worker with PCR-confirmed SARS-CoV-2 infection or an uninfected control (not recorded which). The CDR3 nucleotides are TGTGCCAGCAGCTCTAGCGGAAATGAGCAGTTCTTC. Amino acids: CASSSSGNEQFF.